The entry that follows covers one T cell receptor beta chain sequence. The data are from a study of blood T cell repertoires in COVID-19. Overall study: Sites across the United States, Italy and Spain contributed samples from acute and convalescent COVID-19. Nucleic acid was either cDNA or gDNA, and it came from T cells, B-cell-depleted T cells, or PBMCs.

Per the authors' pipeline: For nucleated cells, counts were estimated from reference gene primer amplification. Libraries were prepared by immunoSEQ multiplex PCR; TCRdb keeps only in-frame clonotypes and omits some of them. That table is the source of V, J and clone size, and D and trimming were worked out from the DNA. In the table there are about 81,000 clones, roughly 78% of which are singletons. V lost 5 bases, J lost 0 bases, and 7 bases lay in between. The CDR3 sequence is 13 residues long. Germline values: CDR1 LGHNT, CDR2 FRNRAP. The gene calls are TRBV12-5 and TRBJ1-1; D gene unclear. The material sequenced was peripheral blood. This sequence was found in a human donor in a cohort sampled during active COVID-19. The chain's CDR3 is CASGPGMNTEAFF. CDR3 nucleotides: TGTGCTAGTGGTCCGGGAATGAACACTGAAGCTTTCTTT.